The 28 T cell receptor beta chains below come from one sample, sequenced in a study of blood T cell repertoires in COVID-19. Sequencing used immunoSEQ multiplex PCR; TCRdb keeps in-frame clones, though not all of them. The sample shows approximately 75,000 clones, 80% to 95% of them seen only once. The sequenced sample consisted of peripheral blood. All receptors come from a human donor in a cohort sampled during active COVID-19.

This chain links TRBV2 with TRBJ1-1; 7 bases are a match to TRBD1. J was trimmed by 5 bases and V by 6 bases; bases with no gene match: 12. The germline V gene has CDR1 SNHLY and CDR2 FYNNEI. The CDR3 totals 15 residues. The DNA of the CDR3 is TGTGCCAGCAGGCGAACGACAGGGCTTGGAACTGAAGCTTTCTTT. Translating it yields CASRRTTGLGTEAFF. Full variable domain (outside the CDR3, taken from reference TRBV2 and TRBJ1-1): EPEVTQTPSHQVTQMGQEVILRCVPISNHLYFYWYRQILGQKVEFLVSFYNNEISEKSEIFDDQFSVERPDGSNFTLKIRSTKLEDSAMYFCASRRTTGLGTEAFFGQGTRLTVV.

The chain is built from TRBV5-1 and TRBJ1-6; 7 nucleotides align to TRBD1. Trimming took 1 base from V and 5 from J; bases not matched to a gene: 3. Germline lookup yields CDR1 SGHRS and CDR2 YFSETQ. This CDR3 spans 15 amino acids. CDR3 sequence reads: CASSLNTGDNSPLHF. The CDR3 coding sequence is TGCGCCAGCAGCTTGAATACAGGGGATAATTCACCCCTCCACTTT.

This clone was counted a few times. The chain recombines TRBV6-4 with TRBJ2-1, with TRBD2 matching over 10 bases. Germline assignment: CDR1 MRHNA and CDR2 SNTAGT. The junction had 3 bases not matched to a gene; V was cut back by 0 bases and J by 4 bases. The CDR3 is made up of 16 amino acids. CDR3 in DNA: TGTGCCAGCAGTGACTCGAGCGGGGGGGGATACAATGAGCAGTTCTTC. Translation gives CASSDSSGGGYNEQFF.

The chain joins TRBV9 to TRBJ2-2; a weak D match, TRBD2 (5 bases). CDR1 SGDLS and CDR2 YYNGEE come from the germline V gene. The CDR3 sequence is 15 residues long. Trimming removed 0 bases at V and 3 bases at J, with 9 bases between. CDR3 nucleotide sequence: TGTGCCAGCAGCGTAGGAGGGTCCTACACCGGGGAGCTGTTTTTT. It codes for CASSVGGSYTGELFF.

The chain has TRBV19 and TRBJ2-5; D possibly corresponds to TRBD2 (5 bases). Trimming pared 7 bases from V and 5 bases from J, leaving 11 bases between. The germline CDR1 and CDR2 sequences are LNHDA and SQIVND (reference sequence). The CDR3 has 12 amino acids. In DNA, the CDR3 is TGTGCCAGTAATACGGGGTATGAGACCCAGTACTTC. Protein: CASNTGYETQYF.

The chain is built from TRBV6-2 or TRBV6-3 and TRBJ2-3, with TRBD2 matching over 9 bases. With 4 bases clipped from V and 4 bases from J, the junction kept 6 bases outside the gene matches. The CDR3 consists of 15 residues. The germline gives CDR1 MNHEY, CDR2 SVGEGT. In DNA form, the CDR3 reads TGTGCCAGCAGTTGGGGCGGGGGGGCAGCAGATACGCAGTATTTT. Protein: CASSWGGGAADTQYF.

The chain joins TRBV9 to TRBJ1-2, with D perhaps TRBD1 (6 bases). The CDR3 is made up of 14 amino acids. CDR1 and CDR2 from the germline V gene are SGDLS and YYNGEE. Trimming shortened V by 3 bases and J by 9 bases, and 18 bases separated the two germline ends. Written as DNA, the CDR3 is TGTGCCAGCAGCGCGCCGGGAGGGGGGCTCCGCTACACCTTC. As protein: CASSAPGGGLRYTF.

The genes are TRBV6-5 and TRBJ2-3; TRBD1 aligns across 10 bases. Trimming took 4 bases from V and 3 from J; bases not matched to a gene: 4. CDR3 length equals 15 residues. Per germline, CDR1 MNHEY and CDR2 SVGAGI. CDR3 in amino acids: CASSSPGQGTDTQYF. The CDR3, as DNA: TGTGCCAGCAGTTCCCCGGGACAGGGGACAGATACGCAGTATTTT.

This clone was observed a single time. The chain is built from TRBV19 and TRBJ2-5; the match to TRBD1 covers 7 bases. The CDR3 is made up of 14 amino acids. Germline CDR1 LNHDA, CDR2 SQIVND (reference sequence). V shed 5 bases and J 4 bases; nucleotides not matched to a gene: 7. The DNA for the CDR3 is TGTGCCAGTAGTGCCCGTACAGGGGTAGAGACCCAGTACTTC. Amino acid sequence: CASSARTGVETQYF.

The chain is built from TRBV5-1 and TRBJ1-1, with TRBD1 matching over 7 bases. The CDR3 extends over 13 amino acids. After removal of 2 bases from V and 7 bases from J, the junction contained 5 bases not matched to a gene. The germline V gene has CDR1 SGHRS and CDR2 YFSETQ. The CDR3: CASSFKGAFEAFF. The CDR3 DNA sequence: TGCGCCAGCAGCTTCAAGGGGGCTTTTGAAGCTTTCTTT.

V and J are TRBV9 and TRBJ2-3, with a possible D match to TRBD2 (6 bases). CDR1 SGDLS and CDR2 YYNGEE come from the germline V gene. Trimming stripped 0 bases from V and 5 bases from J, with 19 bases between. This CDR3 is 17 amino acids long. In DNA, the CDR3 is TGTGCCAGCAGCGTAGTTGGGGGGACGTTTTTCAGAGATACGCAGTATTTT. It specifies CASSVVGGTFFRDTQYF.

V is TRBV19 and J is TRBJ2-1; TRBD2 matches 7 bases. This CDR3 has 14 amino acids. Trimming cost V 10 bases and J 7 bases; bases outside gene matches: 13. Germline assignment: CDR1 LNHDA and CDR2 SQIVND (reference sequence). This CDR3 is CATRPGTTSNEQFF. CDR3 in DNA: TGTGCCACCCGACCGGGGACTACCAGTAATGAGCAGTTCTTC.

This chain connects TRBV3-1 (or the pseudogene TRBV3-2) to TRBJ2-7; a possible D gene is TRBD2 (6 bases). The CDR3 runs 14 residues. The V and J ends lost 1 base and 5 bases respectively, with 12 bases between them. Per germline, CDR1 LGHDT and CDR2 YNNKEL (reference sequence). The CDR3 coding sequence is TGTGCCAGCAGCCAAGCACTAGCAGGAGACGAGCAGTACTTC. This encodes CASSQALAGDEQYF.

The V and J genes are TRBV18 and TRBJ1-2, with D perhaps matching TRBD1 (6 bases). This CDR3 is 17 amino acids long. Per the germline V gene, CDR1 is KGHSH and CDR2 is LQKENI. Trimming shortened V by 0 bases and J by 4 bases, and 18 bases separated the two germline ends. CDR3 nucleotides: TGTGCCAGCTCACCACCAACCGACCCCAGGGGCAGCTATGGCTACACCTTC. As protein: CASSPPTDPRGSYGYTF.

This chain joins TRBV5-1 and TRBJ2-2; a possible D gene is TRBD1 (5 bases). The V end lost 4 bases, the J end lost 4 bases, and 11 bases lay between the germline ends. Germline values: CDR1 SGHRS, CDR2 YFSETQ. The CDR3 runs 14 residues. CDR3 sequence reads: CASSEMTVTGELFF. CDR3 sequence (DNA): TGCGCCAGCAGCGAAATGACAGTCACCGGGGAGCTGTTTTTT.

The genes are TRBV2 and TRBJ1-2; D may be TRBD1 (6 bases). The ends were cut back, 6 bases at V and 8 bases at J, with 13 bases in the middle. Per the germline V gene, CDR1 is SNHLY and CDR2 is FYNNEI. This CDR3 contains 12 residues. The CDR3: CASSRDDRGYTF. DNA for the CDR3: TGTGCCAGCAGCCGGGACGACAGGGGCTACACCTTC. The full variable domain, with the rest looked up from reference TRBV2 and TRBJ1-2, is EPEVTQTPSHQVTQMGQEVILRCVPISNHLYFYWYRQILGQKVEFLVSFYNNEISEKSEIFDDQFSVERPDGSNFTLKIRSTKLEDSAMYFCASSRDDRGYTFGSGTRLTVV.

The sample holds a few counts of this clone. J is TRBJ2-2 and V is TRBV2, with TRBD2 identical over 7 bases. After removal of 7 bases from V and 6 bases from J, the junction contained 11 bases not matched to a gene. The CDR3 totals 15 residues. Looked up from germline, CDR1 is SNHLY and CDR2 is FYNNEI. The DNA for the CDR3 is TGTGCCAGCAAAGGTCTAGCAGGGAGGGCCGGGGAGCTGTTTTTT. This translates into CASKGLAGRAGELFF.

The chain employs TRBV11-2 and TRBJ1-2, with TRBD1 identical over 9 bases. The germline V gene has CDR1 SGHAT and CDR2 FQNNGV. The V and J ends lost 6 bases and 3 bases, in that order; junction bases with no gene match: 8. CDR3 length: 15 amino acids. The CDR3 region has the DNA TGTGCCAGCAGACGCCCGGGACAGGGACACTATGGCTACACCTTC. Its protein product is CASRRPGQGHYGYTF.

CDR3 nucleotides: TGTGCCAGCAGCTTGTCTCTCGAGATTAATTCACCCCTCCACTTT. Translation: CASSLSLEINSPLHF. The rearrangement uses TRBV11-2 and TRBJ1-6, with no clear D. V was clipped by 3 bases and J by 6 bases, with 12 bases between them. The CDR3 extends over 15 amino acids. CDR1 is SGHAT and CDR2 is FQNNGV in the germline V gene.

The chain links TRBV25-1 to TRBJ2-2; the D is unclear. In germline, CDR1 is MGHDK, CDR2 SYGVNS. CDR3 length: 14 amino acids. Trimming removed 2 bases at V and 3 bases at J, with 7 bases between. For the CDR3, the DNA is TGTGCCAGCAGTGAAAACAGAGACACCGGGGAGCTGTTTTTT. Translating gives CASSENRDTGELFF.

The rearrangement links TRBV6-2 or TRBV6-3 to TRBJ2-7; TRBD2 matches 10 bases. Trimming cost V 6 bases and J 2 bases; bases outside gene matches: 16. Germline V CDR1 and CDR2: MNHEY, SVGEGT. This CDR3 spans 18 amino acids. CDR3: CASSKAAGGLAGAYEQYF. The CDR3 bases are TGTGCCAGCAGCAAAGCGGCCGGGGGGCTAGCGGGGGCCTACGAGCAGTACTTC.

Here the CDR3 reads CASRKDRVYYEQYF. As DNA, the CDR3 is TGTGCCAGCAGGAAGGACAGGGTCTACTACGAGCAGTACTTC. This rearrangement joins TRBV27 to TRBJ2-7, with 8 bases identical to TRBD1. Per germline, CDR1 MNHEY and CDR2 SMNVEV (reference sequence). The V gene end was trimmed by 6 bases and the J gene end by 3 bases; junction bases not matched to a gene: 7. This CDR3 region has 14 residues.

The CDR3 reads CASTTGGEYGYTF. Here the CDR3 DNA reads TGTGCCAGCACAACAGGGGGGGAGTATGGCTACACCTTC. The chain has TRBV2 and TRBJ1-2; TRBD1 matches 8 bases. The CDR3 has 13 amino acids. Germline V gene lookup returns CDR1 SNHLY and CDR2 FYNNEI. The junction had 6 bases not matched to a gene; V was cut back by 7 bases and J by 5 bases.

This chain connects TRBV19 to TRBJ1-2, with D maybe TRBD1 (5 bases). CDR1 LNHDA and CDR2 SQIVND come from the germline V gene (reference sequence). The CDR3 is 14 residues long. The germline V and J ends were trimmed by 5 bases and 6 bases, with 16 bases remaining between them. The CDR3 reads CASSARPDTNGYTF. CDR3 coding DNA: TGTGCCAGTAGTGCGAGACCGGACACGAATGGCTACACCTTC.

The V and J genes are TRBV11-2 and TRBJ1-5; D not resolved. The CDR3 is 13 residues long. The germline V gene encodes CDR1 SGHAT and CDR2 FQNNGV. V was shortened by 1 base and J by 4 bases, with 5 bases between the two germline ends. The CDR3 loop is CASSLGQNQPQHF. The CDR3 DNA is TGTGCCAGCAGCTTAGGTCAAAATCAGCCCCAGCATTTT.

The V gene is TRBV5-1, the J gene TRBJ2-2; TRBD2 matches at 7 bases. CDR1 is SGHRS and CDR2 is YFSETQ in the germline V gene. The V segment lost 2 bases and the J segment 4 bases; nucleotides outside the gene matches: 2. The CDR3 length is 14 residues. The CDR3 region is CASSLAGTTGELFF. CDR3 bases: TGCGCCAGCAGCTTAGCGGGAACCACCGGGGAGCTGTTTTTT.

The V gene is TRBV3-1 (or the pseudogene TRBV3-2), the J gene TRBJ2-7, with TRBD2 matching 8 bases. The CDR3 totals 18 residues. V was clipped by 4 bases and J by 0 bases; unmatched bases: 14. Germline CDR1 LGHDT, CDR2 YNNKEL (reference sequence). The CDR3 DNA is TGTGCCAGCAGCCCAAGTCGTAATAGCGGGGTTCTCTCCTACGAGCAGTACTTC. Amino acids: CASSPSRNSGVLSYEQYF.

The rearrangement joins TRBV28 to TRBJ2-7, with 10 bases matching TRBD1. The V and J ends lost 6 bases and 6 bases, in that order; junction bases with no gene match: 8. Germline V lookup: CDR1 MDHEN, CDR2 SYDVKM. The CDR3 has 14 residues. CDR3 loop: CASSPDRGQAEQYF. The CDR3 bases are TGTGCCAGCAGCCCTGACAGGGGGCAGGCCGAGCAGTACTTC.